This T cell receptor beta chain emerged from a study of blood T cells in healthy people across ages. Sample-barcoded 5' priming and a J-beta primer mix drove a second PCR of about 6 to 12 cycles. TCRdb itself ran the 5' RACE reads through MiXCR, one entry per CDR3 protein. The repertoire has approximately 800,000 distinct CDR3 sequences, 58% of them found once; the top ten carry roughly 22%. CDR3 size: 14 residues. Trimming took 3 bases from V and 4 from J; bases not matched to a gene: 6. Germline V lookup: CDR1 DFQATT, CDR2 SNEGSKA (reference sequence). The chain uses TRBV20-1 and TRBJ2-7, with 10 positions matching TRBD1. Sequencing used blood. The sequence derives from a man aged 25 to 40 in good health. The CDR3 sequence is CSASSDRGSYEQYF. In nucleotides, the CDR3 is TGCAGTGCTAGCTCGGACAGGGGGTCTTACGAGCAGTACTTC.